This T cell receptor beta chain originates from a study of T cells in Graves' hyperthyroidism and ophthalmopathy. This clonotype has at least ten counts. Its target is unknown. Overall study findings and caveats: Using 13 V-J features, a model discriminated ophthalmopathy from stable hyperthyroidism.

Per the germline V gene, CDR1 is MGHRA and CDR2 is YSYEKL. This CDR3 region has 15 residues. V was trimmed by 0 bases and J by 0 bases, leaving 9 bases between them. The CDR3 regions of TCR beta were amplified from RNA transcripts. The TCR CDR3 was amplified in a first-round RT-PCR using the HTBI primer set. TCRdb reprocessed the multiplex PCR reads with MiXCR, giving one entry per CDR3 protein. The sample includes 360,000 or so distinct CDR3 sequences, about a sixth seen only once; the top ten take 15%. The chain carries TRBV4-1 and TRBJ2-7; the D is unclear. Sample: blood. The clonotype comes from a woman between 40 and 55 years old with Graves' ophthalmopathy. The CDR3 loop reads CASSQEQAPSYEQYF. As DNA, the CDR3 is TGCGCCAGCAGCCAAGAGCAGGCCCCCTCCTACGAGCAGTACTTC.